The 9 T cell receptor beta chains listed next were all sequenced from one sample in a study of blood T cell repertoires in COVID-19. Sequenced by immunoSEQ multiplex PCR; TCRdb stores in-frame clones only, minus some. This table holds approximately 88,000 clones, around 87% found once. The sample comprised peripheral blood. The receptors shown here come from a male donor with acute or convalescent COVID-19.

The chain employs TRBV28 and TRBJ1-5, with no clear D. Trimming pared 3 bases from V and 6 bases from J, leaving 3 bases between. The CDR3 loop spans 11 amino acids. The germline V gene has CDR1 MDHEN and CDR2 SYDVKM. The CDR3 DNA follows: TGTGCCAGCAGTTTCTCTCAGCCCCAGCATTTT. This gives the protein CASSFSQPQHF.

This clone is a singleton in its sample. V usage is TRBV25-1 and J usage is TRBJ2-3; D might be TRBD2 (6 bases). Germline CDR1 is MGHDK and CDR2 is SYGVNS. The CDR3 runs 13 residues. Trimming took off 11 bases at V and 2 bases at J, with 14 bases between the two ends. Here the CDR3 DNA reads TGTGCCTCCGGCGGGACTTCCACAGATACGCAGTATTTT. Translating it yields CASGGTSTDTQYF.

The chain carries TRBV5-1 and TRBJ2-5, with 9 bases that match TRBD1. The CDR3 runs to 13 residues. J lost 5 bases, V lost 8 bases, and 7 bases had no gene match. CDR1 and CDR2 from the germline V gene are SGHRS and YFSETQ. The CDR3: CARYTGGGETQYF. The CDR3 DNA reads TGCGCCAGATACACAGGGGGCGGGGAGACCCAGTACTTC. Full variable domain (missing parts from reference TRBV5-1 and TRBJ2-5): KAGVTQTPRYLIKTRGQQVTLSCSPISGHRSVSWYQQTPGQGLQFLFEYFSETQRNKGNFPGRFSGRQFSNSRSEMNVSTLELGDSALYLCARYTGGGETQYFGPGTRLLVL.

In this sample, this clone turned up a few times. J is TRBJ1-2 and V is TRBV10-3, with a tentative D call TRBD1 (6 bases). Trimming left V 6 bases short and J 2 bases short, with 13 bases between. The germline CDR1 and CDR2 sequences are ENHRY and SYGVKD. This CDR3 comprises 14 residues. This CDR3 is CAISSDSNNYGYTF. Written as DNA, the CDR3 is TGTGCCATCAGCTCGGACAGTAACAACTATGGCTACACCTTC.

This clone appeared once. The chain employs TRBV28 and TRBJ1-2, with 11 bases aligning to TRBD1. V shed 2 bases and J 7 bases; nucleotides not matched to a gene: 6. The CDR3 consists of 15 residues. Germline-derived CDR1 and CDR2 are MDHEN and SYDVKM. The CDR3 spells CASSLPGQGASGYTF. In DNA, the CDR3 is TGTGCCAGCAGTTTACCCGGACAGGGGGCGTCTGGCTACACCTTC.

The chain is built from TRBV27 and TRBJ1-5, with D possibly matching TRBD1 (5 bases). The germline gives CDR1 MNHEY, CDR2 SMNVEV (reference sequence). The CDR3 runs to 15 residues. The V end lost 6 bases, the J end lost 4 bases, and 16 bases lay between the germline ends. The CDR3 DNA sequence: TGTGCCAGCAGCGGGGCGTTGGGAGGTAATCAGCCCCAGCATTTT. Translated: CASSGALGGNQPQHF.

The chain recombines TRBV7-9 with TRBJ2-1; D ambiguous. With 0 bases removed from V and 2 bases from J, the gap between germline ends came to 5 bases. This CDR3 comprises 14 residues. CDR1 SEHNR and CDR2 FQNEAQ come from the germline V gene (reference sequence). DNA for the CDR3: TGTGCCAGCAGCTTAGCGTCGGCCTACAATGAGCAGTTCTTC. Amino acids: CASSLASAYNEQFF.

V gene TRBV2 combines with J gene TRBJ1-2, with a tentative D call TRBD1 (6 bases). The CDR3 loop spans 15 amino acids. The germline V gene encodes CDR1 SNHLY and CDR2 FYNNEI. V lost 3 bases and J lost 4, with 15 bases in between. In DNA form, the CDR3 reads TGTGCCAGCAGTGAGTTGAGACAGGACCTCTATGGCTACACCTTC. It translates to CASSELRQDLYGYTF.

The chain carries TRBV6-6 and TRBJ1-1; D might be TRBD1 (5 bases). Germline V gives CDR1 MNHNY, CDR2 SVGAGI (reference sequence). CDR3 size: 15 residues. The V and J ends lost 2 bases and 0 bases respectively, with 10 bases between them. This CDR3 is CASSYGGGMNTEAFF. In DNA, the CDR3 is TGTGCCAGCAGTTACGGGGGAGGGATGAACACTGAAGCTTTCTTT.